One and the same sample provided the 13 T cell receptor beta chains below, sequenced in a study of early T cells in non-severe SARS-CoV-2 infection. TCRdb itself ran the 5' RACE reads through MiXCR, one entry per CDR3 protein. The sample shows approximately 33,000 distinct CDR3 sequences, approximately 4.1% of them seen only once. The material sequenced was whole blood. These receptors all come from an adult who was a healthcare worker with PCR-confirmed SARS-CoV-2 infection or an uninfected control (not recorded which).

This clonotype was observed many times. The V gene is TRBV20-1, the J gene TRBJ2-3, with TRBD2 as a possible D gene (5 bases). Germline CDR1 is DFQATT and CDR2 is SNEGSKA (reference sequence). The V and J ends lost 3 bases and 4 bases respectively, with 17 bases between them. The CDR3 extends over 15 amino acids. The chain's CDR3 is CSARGQRQRADTQYF. Here the CDR3 DNA reads TGCAGTGCTAGGGGCCAGCGGCAGAGGGCAGATACGCAGTATTTT.

This clonotype was detected a few times. The V and J genes are TRBV28 and TRBJ2-1; TRBD1 might be the D (5 bases). Trimming shortened V by 5 bases and J by 5 bases, and 16 bases separated the two germline ends. Germline V lookup: CDR1 MDHEN, CDR2 SYDVKM. The CDR3 has 15 residues. The CDR3 region is CASSPPGAGHNEQFF. The CDR3 bases are TGTGCCAGCAGTCCACCTGGGGCCGGGCACAATGAGCAGTTCTTC.

This clonotype was seen ten or more times. The chain couples TRBV29-1 to TRBJ2-1; 10 bases are shared with TRBD2. CDR3 size: 15 residues. Per the germline V gene, CDR1 is SQVTM and CDR2 is ANQGSEA. The V and J ends lost 7 bases and 9 bases, in that order; junction bases with no gene match: 15. The CDR3 DNA is TGCAGCGGCAAAAGTCAAGCGGGAGGGCGGGTTGAGCAGTTCTTC. Amino acid sequence: CSGKSQAGGRVEQFF.

This clonotype was observed at least ten times. CDR3 sequence: CASSPPVQETQYF. The DNA for the CDR3 is TGTGCCAGCAGCCCCCCGGTCCAAGAGACCCAGTACTTC. The gene calls are TRBV7-8 and TRBJ2-5, with no clear D. Trimming took 5 bases from V and 1 from J, leaving 8 bases between them. CDR3 length: 13 residues. CDR1 and CDR2 (germline): SGHVS, FQNEAQ.

This clonotype was seen a few times. This chain uses TRBV7-6 with TRBJ2-1; 8 bases are shared with TRBD1. With V trimmed by 1 base and J by 4 bases, 6 bases remained unmatched. CDR1 SGHVS and CDR2 FNYEAQ come from the germline V gene. The CDR3 has 16 amino acids. For the CDR3, the DNA is TGTGCCAGCAGCTTAGATAGGAGACAGGGGTACAATGAGCAGTTCTTC. This codes for CASSLDRRQGYNEQFF.

The table lists this clonotype with many counts. The chain is built from TRBV29-1 and TRBJ2-5, with TRBD1 matching 7 bases. The CDR3 is made up of 15 amino acids. V was clipped by 1 base and J by 4 bases; unmatched bases: 9. CDR1 is SQVTM, CDR2 ANQGSEA, per germline. The CDR3 reads CSVEVLRQGGETQYF. Here the CDR3 DNA reads TGCAGCGTTGAAGTTTTAAGACAGGGCGGAGAGACCCAGTACTTC.

This clonotype counts as medium-sized (0.01 to 0.1%). The chain links TRBV6-5 to TRBJ2-5, with D tentatively TRBD1 (6 bases). The CDR3 runs 15 residues. CDR1 MNHEY and CDR2 SVGAGI come from the germline V gene. V was shortened by 5 bases and J by 6 bases, with 19 bases between the two germline ends. CDR3 region: CASSRTGSSMKTQYF. The CDR3 nucleotides are TGTGCCAGCAGTCGTACAGGGAGTAGTATGAAGACCCAGTACTTC.

This clonotype came up a few times. V usage is TRBV20-1 and J usage is TRBJ2-2; D gene uncertain. This CDR3 has 13 residues. Trimming took 1 base from V and 6 from J, leaving 9 bases between them. Germline lookup yields CDR1 DFQATT and CDR2 SNEGSKA (reference sequence). The CDR3 coding sequence is TGCAGTGCTAGAGCAGGTGGCCCCGGGGAGCTGTTTTTT. Its protein is CSARAGGPGELFF.

This clonotype was recorded at least ten times. V gene TRBV7-9 combines with J gene TRBJ2-7; 7 bases fit TRBD2. V was clipped by 4 bases and J by 3 bases; unmatched bases: 9. The CDR3 is 15 residues long. CDR1 SEHNR and CDR2 FQNEAQ come from the germline V gene (reference sequence). The CDR3 DNA is TGTGCCAGCAGCTCCGAGCGGGGCTATATCTACGAGCAGTACTTC. This sequence encodes CASSSERGYIYEQYF.

This clonotype was counted at least ten times. This chain connects TRBV6-2 or TRBV6-3 to TRBJ2-1; 10 nucleotides line up with TRBD1. Germline assignment: CDR1 MNHEY and CDR2 SVGEGT. This CDR3 spans 13 amino acids. Trimming cost V 10 bases and J 3 bases; bases outside gene matches: 3. This chain's CDR3 is CAMGQGNYNEQFF. For the CDR3, the DNA is TGTGCCATGGGACAGGGGAACTACAATGAGCAGTTCTTC.

A few counts support this clonotype. The chain joins TRBV5-4 to TRBJ1-2; 7 nucleotides agree with TRBD1. The V gene's germline CDR1 is SGHNT and CDR2 YYREEE (reference sequence). J gave up 5 bases and V 5 bases, and 15 bases lay outside the gene matches. The CDR3 has 16 amino acids. The CDR3 region has the DNA TGTGCCAGCAGTCTACCGGGACAGCTCGTCCCTTATGGCTACACCTTC. Protein product: CASSLPGQLVPYGYTF.

This clonotype has at least ten counts. The chain has TRBV10-3 and TRBJ2-7, with 8 bases identical to TRBD2. There are 15 residues in the CDR3. Germline V gene lookup returns CDR1 ENHRY and CDR2 SYGVKD. Germline trimming cut 0 bases from V and 4 bases from J; bases unmatched to any gene: 5. DNA of the CDR3: TGTGCCATCAGTGAGTCCCCGGGACTAGGGTACGAGCAGTACTTC. Translation gives CAISESPGLGYEQYF.

In this sample, this clonotype turned up many times. The chain employs TRBV7-8 and TRBJ2-7; 12 nucleotides line up with TRBD2. CDR3 length: 17 amino acids. V lost 5 bases, J lost 4 bases, and 12 bases stayed unmatched. Germline CDR1 is SGHVS and CDR2 is FQNEAQ. CDR3 protein: CASSRTSGTLRAYEQYV. CDR3 nucleotide sequence: TGTGCCAGCAGCCGGACTAGCGGGACTCTCAGGGCTTACGAGCAGTACGTC.